This T cell receptor (beta chain) was identified during a study of shared T cell receptors in the human thymus. Method: immunoSEQ multiplex PCR; TCRdb's copy keeps in-frame clones and lacks some. The data contain hundreds of thousands of clones, approximately 89% of them singletons. There are 15 residues in the CDR3. The germline gives CDR1 SEHNR, CDR2 FQNEAQ (reference sequence). V was clipped by 5 bases and J by 2 bases, with 15 bases between them. These data were likewise used in another study, on human thymus T cells. That study adds: A high degree of thymic repertoire overlap among unrelated individuals was reported in related research.

Sequencing input: thymocytes. The receptor comes from a boy less than two years old with a congenital heart defect. The V and J genes are TRBV7-9 and TRBJ1-2; the D gene is possibly TRBD1 (6 bases). CDR3 loop: CASSPGGQGNYGYTF. The CDR3 nucleotides read TGTGCCAGCAGCCCGGGGGGGCAGGGGAACTATGGCTACACCTTC.